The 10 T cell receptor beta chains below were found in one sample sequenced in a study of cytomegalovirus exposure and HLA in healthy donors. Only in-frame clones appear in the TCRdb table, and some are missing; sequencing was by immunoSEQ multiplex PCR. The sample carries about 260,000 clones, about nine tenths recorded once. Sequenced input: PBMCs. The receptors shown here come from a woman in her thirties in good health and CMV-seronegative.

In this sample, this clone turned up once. The CDR3 region is CASSFGSLSSYEQYF. In DNA form, the CDR3 reads TGTGCCAGCAGCTTCGGGAGCCTGAGCTCCTACGAGCAGTACTTC. The chain has TRBV7-7 and TRBJ2-7, with D tentatively TRBD2 (6 bases). The CDR3 totals 15 residues. CDR1 and CDR2 from the germline V gene are SSHAT and FNYEAQ (reference sequence). V lost 3 bases, J lost 0 bases, and 12 bases lay in between.

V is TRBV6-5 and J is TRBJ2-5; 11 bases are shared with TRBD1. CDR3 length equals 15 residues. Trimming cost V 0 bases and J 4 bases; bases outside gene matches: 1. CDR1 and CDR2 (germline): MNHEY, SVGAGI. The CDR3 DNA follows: TGTGCCAGCAGTTACTCCGGGACAGGGGGAGAGACCCAGTACTTC. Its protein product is CASSYSGTGGETQYF.

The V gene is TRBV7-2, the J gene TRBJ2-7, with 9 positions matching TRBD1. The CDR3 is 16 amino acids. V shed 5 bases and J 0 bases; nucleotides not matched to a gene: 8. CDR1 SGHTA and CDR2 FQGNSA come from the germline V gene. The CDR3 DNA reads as TGTGCCAGCAGCCGCCCCGGGACAGGGATCTCCTACGAGCAGTACTTC. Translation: CASSRPGTGISYEQYF.

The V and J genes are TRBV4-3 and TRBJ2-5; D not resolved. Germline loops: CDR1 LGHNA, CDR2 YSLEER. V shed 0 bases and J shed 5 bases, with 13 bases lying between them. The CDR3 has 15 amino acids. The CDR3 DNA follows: TGCGCCAGCAGCCAAGATAGGCTATTTCGGGAGACCCAGTACTTC. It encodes CASSQDRLFRETQYF.

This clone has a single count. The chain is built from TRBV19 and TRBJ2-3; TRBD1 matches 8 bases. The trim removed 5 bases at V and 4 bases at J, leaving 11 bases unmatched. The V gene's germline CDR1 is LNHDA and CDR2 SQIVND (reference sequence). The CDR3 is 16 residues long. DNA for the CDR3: TGTGCCAGTAGTCCCTTAGCAGGGGGCGGTTCAGATACGCAGTATTTT. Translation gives CASSPLAGGGSDTQYF.

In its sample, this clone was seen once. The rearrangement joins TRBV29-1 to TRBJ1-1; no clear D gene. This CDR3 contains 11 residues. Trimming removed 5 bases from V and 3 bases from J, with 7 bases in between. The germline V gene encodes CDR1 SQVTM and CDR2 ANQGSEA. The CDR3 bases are TGCAGCGTTAGCGGAGACACTGAAGCTTTCTTT. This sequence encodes CSVSGDTEAFF.

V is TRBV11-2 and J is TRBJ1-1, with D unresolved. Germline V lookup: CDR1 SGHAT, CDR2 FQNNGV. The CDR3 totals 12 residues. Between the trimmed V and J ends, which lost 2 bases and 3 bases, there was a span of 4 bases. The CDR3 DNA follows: TGTGCCAGCAGCTTAAGGTACACTGAAGCTTTCTTT. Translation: CASSLRYTEAFF.

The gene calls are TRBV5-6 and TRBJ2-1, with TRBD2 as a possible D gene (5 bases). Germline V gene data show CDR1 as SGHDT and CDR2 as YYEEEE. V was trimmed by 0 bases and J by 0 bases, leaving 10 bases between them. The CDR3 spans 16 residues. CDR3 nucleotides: TGTGCCAGCAGCTTGGATCCGGGGATCTCCTACAATGAGCAGTTCTTC. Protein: CASSLDPGISYNEQFF.

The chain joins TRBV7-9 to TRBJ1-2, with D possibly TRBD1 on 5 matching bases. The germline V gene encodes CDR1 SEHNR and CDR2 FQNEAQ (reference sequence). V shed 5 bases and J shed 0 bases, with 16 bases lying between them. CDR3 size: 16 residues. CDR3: CASSPSGGTTNYGYTF. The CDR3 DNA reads TGTGCCAGCAGCCCTAGTGGGGGGACCACTAACTATGGCTACACCTTC.

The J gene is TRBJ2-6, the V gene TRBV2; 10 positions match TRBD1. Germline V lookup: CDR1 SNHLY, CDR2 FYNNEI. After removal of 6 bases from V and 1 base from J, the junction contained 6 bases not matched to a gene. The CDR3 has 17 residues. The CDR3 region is CASSGTGDFSGANVLTF. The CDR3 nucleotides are TGTGCCAGCAGCGGGACAGGGGATTTTTCTGGGGCCAACGTCCTGACTTTC. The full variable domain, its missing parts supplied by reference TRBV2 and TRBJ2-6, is EPEVTQTPSHQVTQMGQEVILRCVPISNHLYFYWYRQILGQKVEFLVSFYNNEISEKSEIFDDQFSVERPDGSNFTLKIRSTKLEDSAMYFCASSGTGDFSGANVLTFGAGSRLTVL.